This TCR beta chain was recovered during a study of T cell responses to AZD1222 COVID-19 vaccine. Notes on the study in general: Reports say nearly half of spike-specific TCRs go after unmutated variant regions. Regions 160-218 and 743-854 held dominance among vaccine-associated CD4 TCRs, which spanned spike. Possibly, clonal diversity was underestimated; donors were largely white British and included more females.

The CDR3 is made up of 15 amino acids. V was pared by 2 bases and J by 7 bases, with 14 bases between. The germline V gene encodes CDR1 SGHTA and CDR2 FQGNSA. A remark on this clone: Its antigen is not identified.

Method: immunoSEQ multiplex PCR; TCRdb's copy keeps in-frame clones and lacks some. The profile shows approximately 180,000 clones, roughly 92% of them singletons. This chain joins TRBV7-2 and TRBJ1-4; a weak D match, TRBD1 (5 bases). The TCR was taken from an adult in good health. Specimen: peripheral blood, collected on day 0 of AZD1222 vaccination. The CDR3 here is CASSLRGLNREKLFF. CDR3 in DNA: TGTGCCAGCAGCTTAAGGGGACTGAACCGTGAAAAACTGTTTTTT.